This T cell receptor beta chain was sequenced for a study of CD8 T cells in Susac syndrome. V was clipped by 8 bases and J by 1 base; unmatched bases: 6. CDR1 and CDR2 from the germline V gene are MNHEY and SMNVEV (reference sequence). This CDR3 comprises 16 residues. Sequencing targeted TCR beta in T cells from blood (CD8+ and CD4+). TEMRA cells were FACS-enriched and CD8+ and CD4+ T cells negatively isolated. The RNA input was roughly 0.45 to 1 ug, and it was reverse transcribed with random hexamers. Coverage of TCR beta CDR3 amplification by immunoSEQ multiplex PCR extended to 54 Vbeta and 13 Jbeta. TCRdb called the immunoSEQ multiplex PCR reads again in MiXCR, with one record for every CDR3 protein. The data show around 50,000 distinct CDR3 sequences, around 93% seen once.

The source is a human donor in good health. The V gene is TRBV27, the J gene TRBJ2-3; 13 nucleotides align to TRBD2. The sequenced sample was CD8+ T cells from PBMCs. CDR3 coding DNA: TGTGCCAGCTTGGGACTAGCGGGGCCCCGCACAGATACGCAGTATTTT. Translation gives CASLGLAGPRTDTQYF.